This T cell receptor (beta chain) was obtained from a study of T cells after yellow fever vaccination. This clonotype was picked up many times. V was cut by 7 bases and J by 2 bases, with 12 bases left in between. The CDR3 length is 13 residues. The germline gives CDR1 MNHNY, CDR2 SVGAGI (reference sequence). TCRdb re-derived calls from the 5' RACE reads in MiXCR, one entry per CDR3 protein. The table records more than 200,000 distinct CDR3 sequences, around 3.5% of them present only once. The input for sequencing was PBMCs, taken 15 days after the yellow fever booster vaccination. The source of this sequence is a man aged 18 to 35 who received the YFV17D yellow fever vaccine. V and J are TRBV6-6 and TRBJ2-7, with a tentative D call TRBD1 (5 bases). The CDR3 bases are TGTGCCAGCATGGGGCAGAGACCCTACGAGCAGTACGTC. It yields the protein CASMGQRPYEQYV.